Below, 21 T cell receptor beta chains from the same sample are listed, as sequenced in a study of cytomegalovirus exposure and HLA in healthy donors. PCR employed 60 Vbeta and 13 Jbeta primers. Sequenced by immunoSEQ multiplex PCR; TCRdb stores in-frame clones only, minus some. The sample has about 180,000 clones; roughly four fifths are singletons. The sample comprised PBMCs. The origin of the receptors is a woman in her 30s in good health and CMV-seronegative.

The rearrangement uses TRBV7-2 and TRBJ2-7; D gene ambiguous. V was trimmed by 5 bases and J by 0 bases, leaving 2 bases between them. Germline CDR1 is SGHTA and CDR2 is FQGNSA. The CDR3 has 11 amino acids. The CDR3 protein is CASSLSYEQYF. As DNA, the CDR3 is TGTGCCAGCAGCCTCTCCTACGAGCAGTACTTC. Supplemented by reference TRBV7-2 and TRBJ2-7, the full variable domain reads GAGVSQSPSNKVTEKGKDVELRCDPISGHTALYWYRQSLGQGLEFLIYFQGNSAPDKSGLPSDRFSAERTGGSVSTLTIQRTQQEDSAVYLCASSLSYEQYFGPGTRLTVT.

The table lists this clone with a few counts. The chain employs TRBV28 and TRBJ1-2; TRBD1 aligns across 7 bases. The CDR3 consists of 14 residues. With 5 bases clipped from V and 4 bases from J, the junction kept 7 bases outside the gene matches. From germline, CDR1 is MDHEN and CDR2 SYDVKM. The CDR3 DNA is TGTGCCAGCAGTGCCCAGGGGGTATCCTATGGCTACACCTTC. Translation: CASSAQGVSYGYTF.

V and J are TRBV2 and TRBJ2-1; 9 nucleotides line up with TRBD1. Germline-derived CDR1 and CDR2 are SNHLY and FYNNEI. This CDR3 has 15 amino acids. The V gene end was trimmed by 4 bases and the J gene end by 5 bases; junction bases not matched to a gene: 6. The DNA of the CDR3 is TGTGCCAGCAGTGTGCCTGGGACAGGGAACAATGAGCAGTTCTTC. It yields the protein CASSVPGTGNNEQFF.

In this sample, this clone turned up once. V usage is TRBV5-1 and J usage is TRBJ2-1; perhaps TRBD2 as D (5 bases). There are 13 residues in the CDR3. Germline V gene sequence: CDR1 SGHRS, CDR2 YFSETQ. Trimming cost V 0 bases and J 10 bases, with 11 bases left between them. This chain's CDR3 is CASSLGLEVEQFF. CDR3 bases: TGCGCCAGCAGCTTGGGACTGGAGGTGGAGCAGTTCTTC.

The table lists this clone with a few counts. The CDR3 sequence is CASSEDSYNEQFF. DNA for the CDR3: TGCGCCAGCAGCGAAGACAGTTACAATGAGCAGTTCTTC. This rearrangement joins TRBV10-1 to TRBJ2-1; D is perhaps TRBD1 (5 bases). Germline V gene data show CDR1 as WNHNN and CDR2 as SYGVQD (reference sequence). The CDR3 totals 13 residues. V lost 6 bases, J lost 4 bases, and 10 bases lay in between.

The CDR3 bases are TGTGCCAGCAGTCCCAGCGGGGACTATGGCTACACCTTC. It yields the protein CASSPSGDYGYTF. This chain connects TRBV28 to TRBJ1-2, with D uncertain. In germline, CDR1 is MDHEN, CDR2 SYDVKM. The CDR3 length is 13 residues. Trimming took 5 bases from V and 3 from J, leaving 10 bases between them.

The gene calls are TRBV28 and TRBJ2-7; D remains unclear. The CDR3 is 14 amino acids. The V end lost 3 bases, the J end lost 5 bases, and 14 bases lay between the germline ends. The germline V gene encodes CDR1 MDHEN and CDR2 SYDVKM. The CDR3 coding sequence is TGTGCCAGCAGTTTTCCCCGCCCCCGAGACGAGCAGTACTTC. Its protein is CASSFPRPRDEQYF.

Comment on this clone: Sequence at one end of the junction differs from germline and may be a read error. This rearrangement joins TRBV7-9 to TRBJ1-1, with no clear D. The CDR3 is made up of 14 amino acids. Germline lookup yields CDR1 SEHNR and CDR2 FQNEAQ (reference sequence). The CDR3 region has the DNA TGTTCCAGCAGCTTTGATACGGTTGCCACTGAAGCTTTCTTT. Amino acid sequence: CSSSFDTVATEAFF.

The chain uses TRBV6-5 and TRBJ2-5, with TRBD2 matching 7 bases. CDR1 and CDR2 from the germline V gene are MNHEY and SVGAGI. V was pared by 3 bases and J by 4 bases, with 8 bases of the junction left unmatched. There are 15 residues in the CDR3. The CDR3 loop is CASSYVRAGLETQYF. The CDR3 nucleotides are TGTGCCAGCAGTTATGTACGAGCGGGGCTAGAGACCCAGTACTTC.

This clone was recorded a few times. V and J are TRBV5-1 and TRBJ2-3, with 8 positions matching TRBD2. CDR1 is SGHRS and CDR2 is YFSETQ in the germline V gene. The CDR3 runs 15 residues. Germline trimming cut 4 bases from V and 1 base from J; bases unmatched to any gene: 5. CDR3 loop: CASSPRAGGTDTQYF. The CDR3 DNA reads as TGCGCCAGCAGCCCTAGAGCGGGGGGCACAGATACGCAGTATTTT.

The rearrangement joins TRBV28 to TRBJ2-5; a weak D match, TRBD1 (7 bases). CDR3 length: 16 amino acids. Trimming shortened V by 5 bases and J by 11 bases, and 27 bases separated the two germline ends. The germline CDR1 and CDR2 sequences are MDHEN and SYDVKM. Written as DNA, the CDR3 is TGTGCCAGCAGTCGAACCTCCCTTCAGGGGGGTTATGAGCAGTACTTC. Protein: CASSRTSLQGGYEQYF.

This chain uses TRBV4-1 with TRBJ2-3; 8 nucleotides match TRBD2. V dropped 1 base and J dropped 0; count of bases not matched to a gene: 6. The CDR3 is 17 amino acids. In germline, CDR1 is MGHRA, CDR2 YSYEKL. The CDR3 DNA reads TGCGCCAGCAGCCAAGTTCCTAGCGGGTCTAGCACAGATACGCAGTATTTT. This translates into CASSQVPSGSSTDTQYF.

V and J are TRBV7-9 and TRBJ1-1; 8 bases line up with TRBD1. The CDR3 contains 15 residues. The germline V gene encodes CDR1 SEHNR and CDR2 FQNEAQ (reference sequence). The V gene end was trimmed by 5 bases and the J gene end by 0 bases; junction bases not matched to a gene: 5. The DNA for the CDR3 is TGTGCCAGCAGCGGACAGGGAAGTTTGAACACTGAAGCTTTCTTT. It specifies CASSGQGSLNTEAFF.

The rearrangement links TRBV29-1 to TRBJ2-1, with 10 bases identical to TRBD2. The CDR3 length is 14 residues. The V and J ends lost 2 bases and 6 bases, in that order; junction bases with no gene match: 4. Germline V gives CDR1 SQVTM, CDR2 ANQGSEA. The DNA of the CDR3 is TGCAGCGTTGAACGGACTAGCGGACCCAATGAGCAGTTCTTC. Translated, it gives CSVERTSGPNEQFF.

This chain links TRBV28 with TRBJ2-5; TRBD1 matches 7 bases. From germline, CDR1 is MDHEN and CDR2 SYDVKM. V lost 7 bases to trimming and J lost 5 bases; unmatched junction nucleotides: 13. This CDR3 contains 15 residues. CDR3 region: CASTSTRGTGETQYF. The CDR3 bases are TGTGCCAGCACCTCTACCAGGGGGACGGGGGAGACCCAGTACTTC.

This clone was found a few times. The chain couples TRBV19 to TRBJ1-1; tentative D call: TRBD1 (5 bases). Germline V gene lookup returns CDR1 LNHDA and CDR2 SQIVND (reference sequence). V lost 1 base, J lost 8 bases, and 14 bases lay in between. The CDR3 sequence is 14 residues long. The CDR3, as DNA: TGTGCCAGTAGTATAGCCGGGCGCCGGACAGAAGCTTTCTTT. Amino acid sequence: CASSIAGRRTEAFF.

The chain joins TRBV28 to TRBJ2-7, with 9 bases that match TRBD1. With 4 bases clipped from V and 7 bases from J, the junction kept 11 bases outside the gene matches. The CDR3 length is 15 residues. Germline CDR1 and CDR2: MDHEN and SYDVKM. Here the CDR3 reads CASSSPGQGVGEQYF. In DNA, the CDR3 is TGTGCCAGCAGTTCACCGGGACAGGGAGTGGGGGAGCAGTACTTC.

The chain recombines TRBV6-1 with TRBJ2-2; no clear D. Germline lookup yields CDR1 MNHNS and CDR2 SASEGT. V shed 0 bases and J shed 4 bases, with 12 bases lying between them. The CDR3 spans 16 residues. CDR3: CASSEAVTRPTGELFF. As DNA, the CDR3 is TGTGCCAGCAGTGAAGCGGTGACTCGTCCCACCGGGGAGCTGTTTTTT.

V is TRBV19 and J is TRBJ2-2, with D possibly matching TRBD1 (5 bases). This CDR3 has 12 residues. The germline V and J ends were trimmed by 5 bases and 7 bases, with 8 bases remaining between them. Germline CDR1 reads LNHDA; CDR2 reads SQIVND (reference sequence). The CDR3 loop is CASSVGLGELFF. CDR3 in DNA: TGTGCCAGTAGTGTGGGGCTCGGGGAGCTGTTTTTT.

The chain is built from TRBV2 and TRBJ2-1; no clear D. CDR1 SNHLY and CDR2 FYNNEI come from the germline V gene. There are 12 residues in the CDR3. The ends were cut back, 4 bases at V and 3 bases at J, with 4 bases in the middle. CDR3 loop: CASSVSYNEQFF. The CDR3 DNA is TGTGCCAGCAGTGTCAGCTACAATGAGCAGTTCTTC.

V gene TRBV9 combines with J gene TRBJ2-2; TRBD1 matches at 7 bases. CDR3 length: 15 amino acids. Germline CDR1 SGDLS, CDR2 YYNGEE. Trimming at V came to 4 bases and at J to 3 bases, leaving 6 bases not matched to a gene. CDR3 in DNA: TGTGCCAGCAGCCCCAGGGACAGTTACACCGGGGAGCTGTTTTTT. It is translated as CASSPRDSYTGELFF.